Shown below are 16 T cell receptor beta chains from a single sample sequenced in a study of OX40 agonist ivuxolimab in advanced cancers. Sequencing was performed with immunoSEQ multiplex PCR; in TCRdb, only in-frame clones are kept and a portion is missing. This repertoire shows 60,000 to 75,000 clones, 83% found once; its top ten account for roughly 1.4%. The specimen was CD4+ or CD8+ T cells sorted from blood, collected in a trial of the OX40 agonist ivuxolimab. Every receptor here comes from an adult with an advanced solid tumor such as melanoma, head and neck, liver or kidney cancer.

This chain connects TRBV4-1 to TRBJ2-3; D remains ambiguous. This CDR3 has 15 amino acids. Germline V gene lookup returns CDR1 MGHRA and CDR2 YSYEKL. V shed 1 base and J shed 5 bases, with 13 bases lying between them. CDR3 in DNA: TGCGCCAGCAGCCAAGGACTGTCTGAGGTAGATACGCAGTATTTT. The encoded protein is CASSQGLSEVDTQYF.

This chain uses TRBV23-1 with TRBJ2-2; tentative D call: TRBD1 (6 bases). TRBV23-1 is an open reading frame whose function is uncertain. The CDR3 totals 16 residues. V gave up 2 bases and J gave up 2 bases, with 12 bases separating them. Here the CDR3 DNA reads TGCGCCAGCAGTCAACCGGGACATCCAAACACCGGGGAGCTGTTTTTT. Amino acid sequence: CASSQPGHPNTGELFF.

This sequence joins TRBV5-1 and TRBJ2-5, with D possibly being TRBD1 (7 bases). With 7 bases removed from V and 0 bases from J, the gap between germline ends came to 16 bases. In germline, CDR1 is SGHRS, CDR2 YFSETQ. This CDR3 has 15 residues. The CDR3 loop is CASGRGDSYQETQYF. CDR3 DNA sequence: TGCGCCAGCGGCAGGGGGGATTCGTACCAAGAGACCCAGTACTTC.

The gene calls are TRBV19 and TRBJ2-1, with D possibly TRBD2 on 5 matching bases. This CDR3 is 15 amino acids long. The germline V gene has CDR1 LNHDA and CDR2 SQIVND (reference sequence). Trimming took 3 bases from V and 7 from J, leaving 16 bases between them. The CDR3 protein is CASSMWAGSKNEQFF. The CDR3 DNA reads as TGTGCCAGTAGTATGTGGGCGGGCAGTAAAAATGAGCAGTTCTTC.

The chain has TRBV5-1 and TRBJ1-3, with D perhaps TRBD1 (6 bases). This CDR3 is built from 15 residues. Germline V CDR1 and CDR2: SGHRS, YFSETQ. Trimming took off 3 bases at V and 0 bases at J, with 10 bases between the two ends. The CDR3 loop reads CASSSQGSSGNTIYF. CDR3 coding DNA: TGCGCCAGCAGCTCGCAGGGGAGCTCTGGAAACACCATATATTTT.

CDR3 region: CASSFGTGASVTEAFF. The CDR3 bases are TGTGCCAGCAGCTTTGGGACAGGGGCTAGTGTCACTGAAGCTTTCTTT. This chain connects TRBV7-8 to TRBJ1-1; 10 positions agree with TRBD1. This CDR3 spans 16 amino acids. The germline V gene has CDR1 SGHVS and CDR2 FQNEAQ. Trimming took 3 bases from V and 4 from J; bases not matched to a gene: 8.

The gene calls are TRBV27 and TRBJ2-5, with 7 bases that match TRBD2. The germline gives CDR1 MNHEY, CDR2 SMNVEV (reference sequence). CDR3 length: 15 residues. Trimming cost V 2 bases and J 3 bases; bases outside gene matches: 6. CDR3 amino acids: CASSLPGAGKETQYF. The CDR3 bases are TGTGCCAGCAGTTTACCGGGAGCGGGGAAAGAGACCCAGTACTTC.

V and J are TRBV7-6 and TRBJ1-4; 9 nucleotides align to TRBD1. This CDR3 has 16 residues. Looked up from germline, CDR1 is SGHVS and CDR2 is FNYEAQ. With 5 bases clipped from V and 7 bases from J, the junction kept 11 bases outside the gene matches. This chain's CDR3 is CASSPGPTGGREKLFF. CDR3 sequence (DNA): TGTGCCAGCAGCCCTGGTCCGACAGGGGGACGTGAAAAACTGTTTTTT.

The chain uses TRBV7-6 and TRBJ1-6; D not certain. The CDR3 runs 16 residues. Trimming pared 4 bases from V and 7 bases from J, leaving 17 bases between. Per germline, CDR1 SGHVS and CDR2 FNYEAQ. In DNA form, the CDR3 reads TGTGCCAGCAGCTCTGCCGAGGGAGGTTACAATTCACCCCTCCACTTT. It specifies CASSSAEGGYNSPLHF.

CDR3 residues: CASSLMSSPADTQYF. As DNA, the CDR3 is TGCGCCAGCAGCTTGATGAGTAGCCCGGCAGATACGCAGTATTTT. The J gene is TRBJ2-3, the V gene TRBV5-1, with no clear D. V was cut by 1 base and J by 4 bases, with 13 bases left in between. Germline V gene sequence: CDR1 SGHRS, CDR2 YFSETQ. The CDR3 is made up of 15 amino acids. Using reference TRBV5-1 and TRBJ2-3 for the parts outside the CDR3, the full variable domain is KAGVTQTPRYLIKTRGQQVTLSCSPISGHRSVSWYQQTPGQGLQFLFEYFSETQRNKGNFPGRFSGRQFSNSRSEMNVSTLELGDSALYLCASSLMSSPADTQYFGPGTRLTVL.

The chain carries TRBV5-1 and TRBJ2-1, with 12 nucleotides matching TRBD2. With V trimmed by 6 bases and J by 7 bases, 11 bases remained unmatched. Germline CDR1 SGHRS, CDR2 YFSETQ. CDR3 size: 16 residues. The CDR3 DNA reads as TGCGCCAGCACGTGGACTAGCGGGGCCTCAGGGAATGAGCAGTTCTTC. Translation gives CASTWTSGASGNEQFF.

This clone was recorded once. The V call is TRBV19, the J call TRBJ2-1; 9 bases line up with TRBD1. This CDR3 has 17 residues. Germline trimming cut 5 bases from V and 3 bases from J; bases unmatched to any gene: 11. Germline V gene lookup returns CDR1 LNHDA and CDR2 SQIVND (reference sequence). The CDR3 DNA follows: TGTGCCAGTAGTCCCTCCGGGACAGGGAGAGTCTACAATGAGCAGTTCTTC. Protein product: CASSPSGTGRVYNEQFF. Supplemented by reference TRBV19 and TRBJ2-1, the full variable domain reads DGGITQSPKYLFRKEGQNVTLSCEQNLNHDAMYWYRQDPGQGLRLIYYSQIVNDFQKGDIAEGYSVSREKKESFPLTVTSAQKNPTAFYLCASSPSGTGRVYNEQFFGPGTRLTVL.

V usage is TRBV19 and J usage is TRBJ2-5; 8 bases are a match to TRBD2. CDR3 size: 15 residues. Per the germline V gene, CDR1 is LNHDA and CDR2 is SQIVND (reference sequence). V trimming: 2 bases; J trimming: 6 bases; junction bases outside the gene matches: 8. CDR3 nucleotide sequence: TGTGCCAGTAGTATACCGGGGGGGGCTCTGAAGACCCAGTACTTC. This translates into CASSIPGGALKTQYF.

The rearrangement links TRBV7-9 to TRBJ1-2; the D gene is possibly TRBD1 (5 bases). Trimming stripped 5 bases from V and 8 bases from J, with 12 bases between. Germline CDR1 reads SEHNR; CDR2 reads FQNEAQ (reference sequence). CDR3 length: 12 residues. CDR3 coding DNA: TGTGCCAGCAGCCAACAGGAGGGGGGCTACACCTTC. It encodes CASSQQEGGYTF.

The rearrangement uses TRBV6-4 and TRBJ1-2; 8 bases fit TRBD1. The CDR3 loop spans 15 amino acids. With 6 bases clipped from V and 2 bases from J, the junction kept 8 bases outside the gene matches. Germline V gene sequence: CDR1 MRHNA, CDR2 SNTAGT. The CDR3 region has the DNA TGTGCCAGCAGACCAGGGGGCCGAGAGAACTATGGCTACACCTTC. As protein: CASRPGGRENYGYTF.

This clone came up once. The V gene is TRBV19, the J gene TRBJ2-3, with 8 nucleotides matching TRBD1. The germline V gene encodes CDR1 LNHDA and CDR2 SQIVND (reference sequence). V was pared by 7 bases and J by 2 bases, with 2 bases of the junction left unmatched. CDR3 length: 13 amino acids. The CDR3 region has the DNA TGTGCCAGTACGACAGGGGTCACAGATACGCAGTATTTT. Translated: CASTTGVTDTQYF.